Listed below are T cell receptor beta chains from one sample, sequenced in a study of regulatory T cells in long-lasting Graves disease. TCRdb used MiXCR to reprocess the multiplex PCR reads, holding one entry per CDR3 protein. In the table there are more than 400,000 distinct CDR3 sequences, roughly 17% of which are singletons. In addition, the sample was reused for a study of T cells in Graves' hyperthyroidism and ophthalmopathy.

The sequenced sample was peripheral blood mononuclear cells (PBMCs), obtained at new diagnosis, from a patient treated with antithyroid drugs. These TCRs come from a man in his forties with Graves disease. The conserved cysteine and the conserved F or W are not part of the CDR3 here. A D gene is named only where the DNA matches it firmly. Only some rows state a clone size, as once, few, many or a class for expanded clones.

abundance,len,v_gene,d_gene,CDR3aa
many,11,TRBV28,TRBD1,ASSLQDRVGYT
many,14,TRBV7-2,TRBD1,ASSGRTGRSYNEQF
few,12,TRBV12-3/TRBV12-4,TRBD1,ASSYPDRTLAQH
many,11,TRBV2,-,ASSEDQNTEAF
few,11,TRBV24-1,-,ATGAGTYNEQF
-,12,TRBV6-1,-,ASSYPAITGELF
many,13,TRBV5-6,TRBD2,ASSLLLAGGETQY
many,11,TRBV12-3/TRBV12-4,-,ASSRGRDSPLH
-,13,TRBV12-3/TRBV12-4,TRBD1,ASSRTGGGNTEAF
many,12,TRBV27,-,ASSFRANTGELF
many,12,TRBV11-2,-,ASSLHQGRDGYT
few,12,TRBV28,-,ASSFTGPGTEAF
-,15,TRBV9,TRBD1,ASSVATGQGLAGEPF
-,12,TRBV18,-,ASSPSTINQPQH
few,13,TRBV4-2,-,ASSQGSGEHLEQY
-,13,TRBV7-9,-,ASSLVKLRGETQY
many,14,TRBV4-1,-,ASSQEDRIRGGTQY
many,13,TRBV28,-,ASTLAGGSTDTQY
-,13,TRBV15,TRBD1,ATSSGTGVYYEQY
many,13,TRBV12-3/TRBV12-4,TRBD1,ASSTGQGRNTEAF
many,12,TRBV5-1,-,ASNREQDTGELF
many,16,TRBV6-2/TRBV6-3,TRBD1,ASSTGGTGPLSYNEQF
many,14,TRBV28,TRBD1,ASSFSGPGQINEQF
-,11,TRBV28,-,ASTATGQETQY
-,9,TRBV13,-,ASSRMDEQF
-,12,TRBV10-1,-,ASSNREQRDTQY
many,13,TRBV5-1,-,ASSPGDGFQETQY
many,13,TRBV28,TRBD2,ASRSTSHSNNEQF
-,12,TRBV6-1,-,ASSRQAGIHEQY
-,11,TRBV10-3,-,AISNGESTEAF
many,9,TRBV30,-,AWSVSYEQY
few,13,TRBV6-1,-,ATEDQRTVRNEQF
-,13,TRBV20-1,-,SASEHRGRNEKLF
many,10,TRBV20-1,-,SARAFEYGYT
-,11,TRBV2,-,ASSEARQNIQY
many,13,TRBV3-1,-,ASSRRAGDTDEQY
many,10,TRBV7-9,-,ASSSTFHEQF
-,12,TRBV27,TRBD2,ASSQIGLADEQF
many,12,TRBV11-3,-,ASSPPGTKETQY
many,14,TRBV5-1,-,ASSFGGGPIPYEQY
-,15,TRBV12-3/TRBV12-4,-,ASSLESGTPYTGELF
few,14,TRBV7-8,-,ASSLGARTRGSPLH